Below, 21 T cell receptor beta chains from the same sample are listed, as sequenced in a study of T cell repertoires in cytomegalovirus infection. TCRdb passed the reads through MiXCR, listing each CDR3 protein once. This table holds approximately 500,000 distinct CDR3 sequences, approximately 16% found once. Material for sequencing was CD8+ T cells from PBMCs. The origin of the receptors is a human donor in good health (CMV status not recorded). Some clones in this sample may be carry-over from other donors' samples.

This clonotype was seen repeatedly, ten times or more. The genes are TRBV6-1 and TRBJ2-5; the match to TRBD1 covers 8 bases. The J segment lost 5 bases and the V segment lost 8 bases, leaving 22 bases of the junction unmatched. Germline-derived CDR1 and CDR2 are MNHNS and SASEGT. There are 18 residues in the CDR3. DNA for the CDR3: TGTGCCAGCCAGGGGGCGTCGGCAACCCCAATTCGTTCGGAGACCCAGTACTTC. Its translation is CASQGASATPIRSETQYF.

The table lists this clonotype with a few counts. The chain recombines TRBV4-1 with TRBJ1-5; D is unresolved. The V and J ends lost 0 bases and 0 bases respectively, with 6 bases between them. CDR1 and CDR2 (germline): MGHRA, YSYEKL. The CDR3 runs to 15 residues. The CDR3 reads CASSQDSSSNQPQHF. The CDR3 DNA reads TGCGCCAGCAGCCAAGATAGCAGTAGCAATCAGCCCCAGCATTTT.

In this sample, this clonotype turned up many times. This rearrangement joins TRBV7-9 to TRBJ2-1; tentatively, D is TRBD1 or TRBD2 (5 bases each). V shed 5 bases and J shed 9 bases, with 23 bases lying between them. The germline CDR1 and CDR2 sequences are SEHNR and FQNEAQ (reference sequence). The CDR3 has 16 amino acids. The CDR3: CASSPPSGTPHSEQFF. The CDR3 nucleotides are TGTGCCAGCAGCCCCCCCTCAGGGACCCCCCACAGTGAGCAGTTCTTC.

This clonotype was found a few times. The chain uses TRBV27 and TRBJ2-7, with D maybe TRBD2 (5 bases). The CDR3 is 15 residues long. Trimming shortened V by 6 bases and J by 0 bases, and 15 bases separated the two germline ends. CDR1 and CDR2 from the germline V gene are MNHEY and SMNVEV (reference sequence). The CDR3 is CASSHSLGSSYEQYF. The CDR3 nucleotides are TGTGCCAGCAGCCACAGCCTGGGGAGCTCCTACGAGCAGTACTTC.

This clonotype was counted at least ten times. This chain joins TRBV12-3 or TRBV12-4 and TRBJ1-1; the D gene is possibly TRBD1 (6 bases). Trimming stripped 5 bases from V and 0 bases from J, with 10 bases between. There are 14 residues in the CDR3. CDR3 loop: CASSTQGLNTEAFF. The CDR3 region has the DNA TGTGCCAGCAGTACGCAGGGGCTGAACACTGAAGCTTTCTTT.

This clonotype was counted at least ten times. This rearrangement joins TRBV5-5 to TRBJ2-5, with D possibly TRBD2 on 6 matching bases. The CDR3 has 14 amino acids. The germline V and J ends were trimmed by 4 bases and 1 base, with 11 bases remaining between them. Per the germline V gene, CDR1 is SGHKS and CDR2 is YYEKEE (reference sequence). The chain's CDR3 is CASSLANLQETQYF. DNA of the CDR3: TGTGCCAGCAGCCTAGCGAATCTCCAAGAGACCCAGTACTTC.

This clonotype was detected only once. The chain is built from TRBV29-1 and TRBJ1-3, with no clear D. The CDR3 has 11 amino acids. The germline V gene encodes CDR1 SQVTM and CDR2 ANQGSEA. V was shortened by 4 bases and J by 4 bases, with 5 bases between the two germline ends. CDR3 coding DNA: TGCAGCGTTGTGTCGGGAAACACCATATATTTT. Its translation is CSVVSGNTIYF.

This clonotype has a count of ten or more. This chain joins TRBV6-1 and TRBJ2-1, with 10 positions matching TRBD2. Trimming at V came to 4 bases and at J to 0 bases, leaving 3 bases not matched to a gene. The CDR3 extends over 16 amino acids. Germline CDR1 reads MNHNS; CDR2 reads SASEGT. CDR3 region: CASSVLAGVSYNEQFF. CDR3 in DNA: TGTGCCAGCAGTGTCCTAGCGGGAGTCTCCTACAATGAGCAGTTCTTC.

This clonotype was picked up many times. J is TRBJ1-2 and V is TRBV7-8; 8 bases map to TRBD1. V trimming: 5 bases; J trimming: 4 bases; junction bases outside the gene matches: 6. The length of the CDR3 is 14 residues. Germline CDR1 and CDR2: SGHVS and FQNEAQ. CDR3 region: CASSKQGGVYGYTF. CDR3 nucleotides: TGTGCCAGCAGCAAACAGGGGGGAGTCTATGGCTACACCTTC.

The chain has TRBV29-1 and TRBJ2-7, with D maybe TRBD1 (5 bases). This CDR3 has 14 residues. V was trimmed by 5 bases and J by 3 bases, leaving 17 bases between them. CDR1 is SQVTM, CDR2 ANQGSEA, per germline. CDR3 region: CSVIPGRSSYEQYF. The CDR3 bases are TGCAGCGTTATCCCAGGGCGTTCTAGCTACGAGCAGTACTTC.

This clonotype turned up a few times. The gene calls are TRBV29-1 and TRBJ2-2; D unresolved. The germline V and J ends were trimmed by 4 bases and 0 bases, with 6 bases remaining between them. Germline V lookup: CDR1 SQVTM, CDR2 ANQGSEA. The length of the CDR3 is 13 residues. CDR3 in amino acids: CSVGHPNTGELFF. The DNA for the CDR3 is TGCAGCGTTGGACACCCGAACACCGGGGAGCTGTTTTTT.

Comments on this clonotype: This may be a read error: a much more frequent sequence differs by one nucleotide. The J gene is TRBJ1-2, the V gene TRBV10-2; the match to TRBD1 covers 12 bases. Germline loops: CDR1 WSHSY, CDR2 SAAADI. With V trimmed by 3 bases and J by 4 bases, 12 bases remained unmatched. CDR3 length: 18 amino acids. In DNA form, the CDR3 reads TGCGCCAGCAGTGACTCCAGAACCGGGACAGGGGGCGGCTATGGCTACACCTTC. This codes for CASSDSRTGTGGGYGYTF.

In regard to this clonotype: Given a much more abundant clone one base away, this may be a read error. Because it lacks the conserved phenylalanine or tryptophan at the end, this CDR3 is likely a read error. The V and J genes are TRBV28 and TRBJ2-4; 13 bases map to TRBD2. V gave up 6 bases and J gave up 0 bases; unmatched junction bases: 11. Germline CDR1 MDHEN, CDR2 SYDVKM. The CDR3 sequence is 19 residues long. The CDR3 here is CASSHGTSGKNLAKNIQYL. As DNA, the CDR3 is TGTGCCAGCAGCCACGGGACTAGCGGGAAGAACCTAGCCAAAAACATTCAGTACTTA.

The V call is TRBV12-3 or TRBV12-4, the J call TRBJ2-3; a weak D match, TRBD1 (6 bases). The V end was cut by 5 bases, the J end by 4 bases, with 16 bases between. The CDR3 totals 15 residues. In DNA, the CDR3 is TGTGCCAGCAGTCCCTGGGCAGGGGATGCAGATACGCAGTATTTT. As protein: CASSPWAGDADTQYF.

Comment on this clonotype: One junction end disagrees with the germline gene, perhaps due to a read error. J is TRBJ2-7 and V is TRBV7-9; D is possibly TRBD1 (6 bases). The CDR3 has 14 amino acids. In germline, CDR1 is SEHNR, CDR2 FQNEAQ (reference sequence). The CDR3 loop reads CASSSLDSYYEQCF. Here the CDR3 DNA reads TGTGCCAGCAGCTCCCTGGACAGCTACTACGAGCAGTGCTTC.

The sample holds many counts of this clonotype. J is TRBJ1-2 and V is TRBV6-5, with D possibly TRBD1 on 6 matching bases. Trimming shortened V by 4 bases and J by 4 bases, and 19 bases separated the two germline ends. This CDR3 has 16 amino acids. Germline V gene lookup returns CDR1 MNHEY and CDR2 SVGAGI. The CDR3 sequence is CASSSPTGAQSYGYTF. The CDR3 DNA follows: TGTGCCAGCAGTTCCCCGACAGGCGCGCAATCCTATGGCTACACCTTC.

The gene calls are TRBV12-5 and TRBJ1-1; possibly TRBD1 for D (6 bases). The CDR3 covers 16 residues. CDR1 and CDR2 from the germline V gene are LGHNT and FRNRAP. Deletions cut 1 base from V and 6 bases from J, with 18 bases between. As DNA, the CDR3 is TGTGCTAGTGGTTTGGCGTTAGGGGGAGTCGATGCTGAAGCTTTCTTT. Translation gives CASGLALGGVDAEAFF. The complete variable domain, with remaining parts taken from reference TRBV12-5 and TRBJ1-1, reads DARVTQTPRHKVTEMGQEVTMRCQPILGHNTVFWYRQTMMQGLELLAYFRNRAPLDDSGMPKDRFSAEMPDATLATLKIQPSEPRDSAVYFCASGLALGGVDAEAFFGQGTRLTVV.

The chain recombines TRBV28 with TRBJ2-3; the match to TRBD2 covers 9 bases. This CDR3 comprises 15 residues. Germline V gene data show CDR1 as MDHEN and CDR2 as SYDVKM. V lost 10 bases and J lost 7; bases outside the gene matches: 15. CDR3 residues: CATSQAREGRNTQYF. CDR3 bases: TGTGCCACCTCTCAAGCGCGGGAGGGTAGAAATACGCAGTATTTT.

This clonotype has ten or more counts. The V and J genes are TRBV6-2 or TRBV6-3 and TRBJ2-1, with 15 bases fitting TRBD2. V gave up 2 bases and J gave up 0 bases; unmatched junction bases: 11. CDR3 size: 21 residues. From germline, CDR1 is MNHEY and CDR2 SVGEGT. DNA of the CDR3: TGTGCCAGCAGTTACCCAGGGACTAGCGGGAGGCCTGTTAGCTCCTACAATGAGCAGTTCTTC. Protein: CASSYPGTSGRPVSSYNEQFF.

A note on this clonotype: A read error may explain this, as a much larger clone is one base away. CDR3 sequence reads: CAISDQGGHYGYIF. For the CDR3, the DNA is TGTGCCATCAGTGACCAGGGTGGGCACTATGGCTACATCTTC. The chain has TRBV10-3 and TRBJ1-2; weak D call: TRBD1 (5 bases). Per the germline V gene, CDR1 is ENHRY and CDR2 is SYGVKD. CDR3 length equals 14 residues.

This clonotype was recorded at least ten times. This rearrangement joins TRBV4-1 to TRBJ2-2, with TRBD2 matching 8 bases. The CDR3 runs 17 residues. J was trimmed by 4 bases and V by 4 bases; bases with no gene match: 11. The V gene's germline CDR1 is MGHRA and CDR2 YSYEKL. CDR3 sequence reads: CASSLRAGVVVTGELFF. The CDR3 bases are TGCGCCAGCAGCCTACGAGCGGGAGTCGTGGTCACCGGGGAGCTGTTTTTT.